The sequence of this TCR beta chain was determined in a study of T cell responses to AZD1222 COVID-19 vaccine. Using immunoSEQ multiplex PCR, the repertoire was profiled, and TCRdb retains in-frame clones only, with some absent. The sample yields 140,000 or so clones, about 91% seen once. The CDR3 has 13 residues. Trimming stripped 3 bases from V and 7 bases from J, with 12 bases between. CDR1 is SEHNR and CDR2 is FQNEAQ in the germline V gene (reference sequence). The sample was peripheral blood, taken on day 0 of AZD1222 vaccination. The TCR originated in an adult in good health. The chain has TRBV7-9 and TRBJ2-5, with D maybe TRBD1 (6 bases). CDR3 coding DNA: TGTGCCAGCAGCTTTTCAGGGGAAGGGACCCAGTACTTC. This encodes CASSFSGEGTQYF.